These 23 T cell receptor beta chains were sequenced from one sample in a study of shared clonotypes between healthy human individuals. Measured with immunoSEQ multiplex PCR; TCRdb has only the in-frame clones, and not every one. The repertoire holds 300,000 to 400,000 clones, with approximately 79% as singletons. The specimen was memory CD4+ T cells sorted from blood. Described subset: CD45RA-negative fraction. The receptors shown here come from a man between 25 and 39 years old in good health.

The chain is built from TRBV4-1 and TRBJ2-7; 11 bases map to TRBD2. Germline CDR1 and CDR2: MGHRA and YSYEKL. This CDR3 comprises 15 residues. Trimming took 1 base from V and 2 from J; bases not matched to a gene: 1. CDR3 sequence: CASSQGLAGTYEQYF. The DNA for the CDR3 is TGCGCCAGCAGCCAAGGACTAGCGGGAACCTACGAGCAGTACTTC.

The V call is TRBV7-2, the J call TRBJ1-2, with D possibly being TRBD1 (5 bases). This CDR3 is built from 15 residues. Trimming left V 5 bases short and J 8 bases short, with 21 bases between. CDR1 and CDR2 (germline): SGHTA, FQGNSA. CDR3 in amino acids: CASSKSQDGPGGYTF. Here the CDR3 DNA reads TGTGCCAGCAGCAAAAGCCAGGACGGCCCAGGGGGCTACACCTTC.

This clone was seen once. This chain connects TRBV7-2 to TRBJ1-1; no definite D call. Germline CDR1 and CDR2: SGHTA and FQGNSA. Between the trimmed V and J ends, which lost 3 bases and 4 bases, there was a span of 9 bases. The CDR3 runs to 13 residues. As DNA, the CDR3 is TGTGCCAGCAGCTTCGCGGACTTCACTGAAGCTTTCTTT. The encoded protein is CASSFADFTEAFF.

The V call is TRBV2, the J call TRBJ2-1; tentative D call: TRBD2 (5 bases). The V end was cut by 1 base, the J end by 9 bases, with 7 bases between. This CDR3 region has 12 residues. Germline V CDR1 and CDR2: SNHLY, FYNNEI. The CDR3 coding sequence is TGTGCCAGCAGTGAAGGTGAGGGTGAGCAGTTCTTC. The encoded protein is CASSEGEGEQFF.

Concerning this clone: The likely explanation is a read error, given a far larger clone one base away. CDR3 loop: CASSAGLAGYGQYF. In DNA, the CDR3 is TGTGCCAGCAGTGCGGGACTAGCGGGTTACGGGCAGTACTTC. This chain connects TRBV6-1 to TRBJ2-7; 12 bases are a match to TRBD2. Germline values: CDR1 MNHNS, CDR2 SASEGT. This CDR3 is built from 14 residues.

V is TRBV29-1 and J is TRBJ2-7, with a weak D call TRBD1 (7 bases). The germline V gene encodes CDR1 SQVTM and CDR2 ANQGSEA. V gave up 6 bases and J gave up 7 bases, with 19 bases separating them. This CDR3 contains 13 residues. For the CDR3, the DNA is TGCAGCGTCAAGACAGGGATCCGGGGGGAGCAGTACTTC. Protein product: CSVKTGIRGEQYF.

The rearrangement uses TRBV7-2 and TRBJ2-7; no firm D call. CDR1 SGHTA and CDR2 FQGNSA come from the germline V gene. The V end lost 3 bases, the J end lost 4 bases, and 13 bases lay between the germline ends. The CDR3 loop spans 14 amino acids. The CDR3 DNA sequence: TGTGCCAGCAGCTTCTCCCTAGGAACGTACGAGCAGTACTTC. It yields the protein CASSFSLGTYEQYF. Combining the CDR3 with reference TRBV7-2 and TRBJ2-7 gives the whole variable domain GAGVSQSPSNKVTEKGKDVELRCDPISGHTALYWYRQSLGQGLEFLIYFQGNSAPDKSGLPSDRFSAERTGGSVSTLTIQRTQQEDSAVYLCASSFSLGTYEQYFGPGTRLTVT.

This chain connects TRBV2 to TRBJ1-4; D possibly corresponds to TRBD1 (5 bases). This CDR3 is built from 16 residues. Germline V CDR1 and CDR2: SNHLY, FYNNEI. V dropped 6 bases and J dropped 4 bases, with 18 bases sitting between them. This CDR3 is CASRELGPGINEKLFF. As DNA, the CDR3 is TGTGCCAGCAGAGAGCTAGGGCCAGGGATTAATGAAAAACTGTTTTTT.

This chain links TRBV5-1 with TRBJ1-6; D unresolved. There are 14 residues in the CDR3. Trimming removed 2 bases from V and 11 bases from J, with 14 bases in between. From germline, CDR1 is SGHRS and CDR2 YFSETQ. DNA for the CDR3: TGCGCCAGCAGCTTAGAAGGCAGATCGACACCCCTCCACTTT. As protein: CASSLEGRSTPLHF.

CDR3 nucleotide sequence: TGTGCCAGCAGAGGACTAGGCCCACCCGGGGAGCTGTTTTTT. It encodes CASRGLGPPGELFF. The V and J genes are TRBV6-5 and TRBJ2-2; TRBD2 aligns across 7 bases. Germline CDR1 and CDR2: MNHEY and SVGAGI. The CDR3 sequence is 14 residues long. The V and J ends lost 6 bases and 6 bases, in that order; junction bases with no gene match: 7.

The V gene is TRBV6-5, the J gene TRBJ1-2; D might be TRBD1 (6 bases). Trimming shortened V by 0 bases and J by 4 bases, and 12 bases separated the two germline ends. In germline, CDR1 is MNHEY, CDR2 SVGAGI. The CDR3 consists of 15 residues. The CDR3 region has the DNA TGTGCCAGCAGTTACTCGATGGGCAGGGGCTATGGCTACACCTTC. Translated: CASSYSMGRGYGYTF.

The V gene is TRBV2, the J gene TRBJ1-5, with TRBD1 as a possible D gene (5 bases). V lost 6 bases to trimming and J lost 6 bases, with 15 bases between them. CDR3 size: 14 residues. Germline CDR1 SNHLY, CDR2 FYNNEI. The CDR3 DNA follows: TGTGCCAGCAGACTAAGTGGGAGGGGTCAGCCCCAGCATTTT. Protein: CASRLSGRGQPQHF.

This clone was picked up many times. The J gene is TRBJ1-3, the V gene TRBV6-1; 10 bases map to TRBD1. The CDR3 runs to 14 residues. The germline gives CDR1 MNHNS, CDR2 SASEGT. The J segment lost 4 bases and the V segment lost 8 bases, leaving 5 bases of the junction unmatched. This chain's CDR3 is CASFDRGLGNTIYF. The CDR3 region has the DNA TGTGCCAGCTTCGACAGGGGGCTCGGAAACACCATATATTTT.

The J gene is TRBJ1-3, the V gene TRBV5-3; D not resolved. TRBV5-3 is an ORF; its function is uncertain. The length of the CDR3 is 12 residues. V was cut by 0 bases and J by 4 bases, with 2 bases left in between. CDR3 residues: CARSLEGNTIYF. CDR3 in DNA: TGTGCCAGAAGCTTGGAAGGAAACACCATATATTTT.

This clone was seen only a few times. The CDR3 loop reads CASSGPSLSDADTQYF. The CDR3, as DNA: TGTGCCAGCAGCGGTCCATCACTGAGCGACGCAGATACGCAGTATTTT. The chain recombines TRBV9 with TRBJ2-3; no clear D gene. CDR1 is SGDLS and CDR2 is YYNGEE in the germline V gene. CDR3 length: 16 amino acids. Trimming removed 3 bases at V and 4 bases at J, with 18 bases between.

This clone was recorded a few times. The chain has TRBV7-8 and TRBJ1-1; D is unresolved. Germline CDR1 is SGHVS and CDR2 is FQNEAQ. The CDR3 has 14 residues. Trimming removed 6 bases at V and 4 bases at J, with 15 bases between. CDR3 sequence: CASRDLDRGTEAFF. The CDR3 coding sequence is TGTGCCAGCAGGGACCTCGATCGGGGCACTGAAGCTTTCTTT. The full variable domain, rest sourced from reference TRBV7-8 and TRBJ1-1, is GAGVSQSPRYKVAKRGQDVALRCDPISGHVSLFWYQQALGQGPEFLTYFQNEAQLDKSGLPSDRFFAERPEGSVSTLKIQRTQQEDSAVYLCASRDLDRGTEAFFGQGTRLTVV.

This chain connects TRBV19 to TRBJ2-3; tentative D call: TRBD2 (6 bases). The CDR3 extends over 13 amino acids. The germline V and J ends were trimmed by 2 bases and 8 bases, with 11 bases remaining between them. CDR1 is LNHDA, CDR2 SQIVND, per germline (reference sequence). The CDR3 nucleotides are TGTGCCAGTAGTATAAGGGCGGGATTTACGCAGTATTTT. Translating gives CASSIRAGFTQYF.

The chain has TRBV5-4 and TRBJ2-2, with TRBD2 identical over 8 bases. This CDR3 is built from 15 residues. Germline assignment: CDR1 SGHNT and CDR2 YYREEE (reference sequence). Trimming at V came to 4 bases and at J to 2 bases, leaving 4 bases not matched to a gene. CDR3 amino acids: CASSDGTRNTGELFF. The DNA for the CDR3 is TGTGCCAGCAGCGACGGGACTAGAAACACCGGGGAGCTGTTTTTT.

The chain links TRBV6-4 to TRBJ1-2; D call uncertain. CDR3 length: 14 amino acids. Trimming stripped 2 bases from V and 2 bases from J, with 9 bases between. Germline CDR1 MRHNA, CDR2 SNTAGT. Written as DNA, the CDR3 is TGTGCCAGCAGTGACGGTGGTTCAAACTATGGCTACACCTTC. This translates into CASSDGGSNYGYTF.

The rearrangement links TRBV5-8 to TRBJ1-1; D not resolved. V was trimmed by 0 bases and J by 4 bases, leaving 16 bases between them. This CDR3 is built from 16 residues. The germline gives CDR1 SGHTS, CDR2 YDEGEE. For the CDR3, the DNA is TGTGCCAGCAGCTTGGTATCGCCGGCCTTAGGCACTGAAGCTTTCTTT. Protein product: CASSLVSPALGTEAFF.

This clone has more than one count but fewer than ten. The chain has TRBV5-4 and TRBJ2-7, with TRBD1 identical over 8 bases. Germline-derived CDR1 and CDR2 are SGHNT and YYREEE (reference sequence). There are 14 residues in the CDR3. The junction had 11 bases not matched to a gene; V was cut back by 6 bases and J by 6 bases. The CDR3 region is CASTPGQGLGEQYF. The CDR3 DNA sequence: TGTGCCAGCACCCCCGGACAGGGATTAGGCGAGCAGTACTTC.

This chain uses TRBV10-2 with TRBJ1-4, with TRBD1 identical over 7 bases. Losses at the gene ends were 2 bases for V and 15 bases for J; bases not matched to a gene: 6. This CDR3 spans 12 amino acids. The V gene's germline CDR1 is WSHSY and CDR2 SAAADI. The CDR3 region is CASSETDRVLFF. The DNA of the CDR3 is TGCGCCAGCAGTGAGACTGACAGGGTTTTGTTTTTT.

This chain joins TRBV5-4 and TRBJ2-5; no firm D call. The germline CDR1 and CDR2 sequences are SGHNT and YYREEE (reference sequence). The CDR3 totals 14 residues. With 0 bases removed from V and 1 base from J, the gap between germline ends came to 7 bases. For the CDR3, the DNA is TGTGCCAGCAGCTTGGCGCAGGTCCAAGAGACCCAGTACTTC. It encodes CASSLAQVQETQYF.